A selection of T cell receptor beta chains follows, all from one sample in a study of naive and memory T cell subsets. TCRdb reprocessed the 5' RACE reads via MiXCR and lists one record per CDR3 protein. The repertoire holds tens of thousands of distinct CDR3 sequences, with 4% to 4.5% as singletons. The receptors stem from a male donor in good health. Each CDR3 is given with its conserved first and last residue. The D gene is left open where the match is weak. Where a row states a size, it is once, few, many or the class of an expanded clone; other rows omit it.

v_call	d_call	j_call	cdr3_length	clone_size	cdr3_nt	cdr3_aa
TRBV21-1	NA	TRBJ2-1	17	many	TGTGCCAGCAGCAAAGGCAGAGGGGGCTACTCCTACAATGAGCAGTTCTTC	CASSKGRGGYSYNEQFF
TRBV5-1	NA	TRBJ2-1	15	many	TGCGCCAGCAGCGAAGTCGGAGCAGACTACAATGAGCAGTTCTTC	CASSEVGADYNEQFF
TRBV7-9	TRBD1	TRBJ1-1	14	many	TGTGCCAGCAGCACCGGGGACAGCCGGGCTGAAGCTTTCTTT	CASSTGDSRAEAFF
TRBV19	NA	TRBJ2-7	16	many	TGTGCCAGTAGTATTGCGCATACCCTTCTGGGCTACGAGCAGTACTTC	CASSIAHTLLGYEQYF
TRBV4-2	TRBD2	TRBJ2-7	19	many	TGTGCCAGCAGCCAAGATCTACTAGCGGGAGGGTATTCCCCCTACGAGCAGTACTTC	CASSQDLLAGGYSPYEQYF
TRBV29-1	TRBD1	TRBJ2-3	13	many	TGCAGCGCAGAGACAGGGGCCACAGATACGCAGTATTTT	CSAETGATDTQYF
TRBV27	NA	TRBJ1-1	16	many	TGTGCCAGCAGTTCACAAGTTGGGGGCGGGAACACTGAAGCTTTCTTT	CASSSQVGGGNTEAFF
TRBV5-1	TRBD1	TRBJ2-4	15	NA	TGCGCCAGCAGCAAGGGACAGGGGGCGTCGGACATTCAGTACTTC	CASSKGQGASDIQYF
TRBV15	TRBD1	TRBJ1-5	13	many	TGTGCCACCAGCCAAGACAGGGGTCAGCCCCAGCATTTT	CATSQDRGQPQHF
TRBV6-4	TRBD1	TRBJ1-4	13	many	TGTGCCAGCAGCGAAAATCAGGGGGCGCGACTGGTTTTT	CASSENQGARLVF
TRBV5-5	TRBD1	TRBJ2-7	14	many	TGTGCCAGCAGCTCCGGGACAGGGTCCTACGAGCAGTACTTC	CASSSGTGSYEQYF
TRBV20-1	NA	TRBJ1-3	11	medium-sized	TGCAGTGCTAGTGCCGGAAACACCATATATTTT	CSASAGNTIYF
TRBV10-3	NA	TRBJ2-1	14	large	TGTGCCATCAGTGAAGGACTCGGGGATGGCGAGCAGTTCTTC	CAISEGLGDGEQFF
TRBV21-1	NA	TRBJ2-4	18	many	TGTGCCAGCAGGAGGGGCGGGATAAACTTGCTAGCCAAAAACATTCAGTACTTC	CASRRGGINLLAKNIQYF
TRBV5-6	NA	TRBJ2-7	12	many	TGTGCCAGCAGCCGAGCCGGGGACGAGCAGTACTTC	CASSRAGDEQYF
TRBV5-1	TRBD2	TRBJ2-7	14	many	TGCGCCAGCAGCATTAGCGGGAGTGCGTACGAGCAGTACTTC	CASSISGSAYEQYF
TRBV2	NA	TRBJ1-5	14	many	TGTGCCAGCAAGAAGGGGGTAAATCAAGAGCCCCAGCATTTT	CASKKGVNQEPQHF
TRBV3-1	NA	TRBJ2-1	15	many	TGTGCCAGCAGCCAAGCCCTCGGGGGTTCGAATGAGCAGTTCTTC	CASSQALGGSNEQFF
TRBV11-2	NA	TRBJ2-4	15	few	TGTGCCAGCAGCTTAACAGGAACGGCCAAAAACATTCAGTACTTC	CASSLTGTAKNIQYF
TRBV11-2	NA	TRBJ2-7	14	medium-sized	TGTGCCAGCAGCTTAGGCGGGACAAACTACGAGCAGTACTTC	CASSLGGTNYEQYF
TRBV20-1	NA	TRBJ1-1	14	many	TGCAGTGCTAGAGATGGGGGTTCGATGGTTGAAGCTTTCTTT	CSARDGGSMVEAFF
TRBV9	NA	TRBJ1-1	14	many	TGTGCCAGCAGCGTGGAACAGCAGAACACTGAAGCTTTCTTT	CASSVEQQNTEAFF
TRBV6-5	NA	TRBJ2-7	16	few	TGTGCCAGCAGTTACCTGTCGGCGCCCCGGGGTGACGAGCAGTACTTC	CASSYLSAPRGDEQYF
TRBV2	TRBD2	TRBJ2-7	16	many	TGTGCCACAGGCCCCCTGACTAGCGGGAGCTCCTACGAGCAGTACTTC	CATGPLTSGSSYEQYF
TRBV5-6	TRBD1	TRBJ2-7	13	few	TGTGCCAGCAGCTTTAACAGGGGCTACGAGCAGTACTTC	CASSFNRGYEQYF
TRBV4-1	NA	TRBJ2-7	15	many	TGCGCCAGCAGCCGCTCTCTCGGGACAAACTACGAGCAGTACTTC	CASSRSLGTNYEQYF
TRBV4-1	NA	TRBJ2-1	16	medium-sized	TGCGCCAGCAGCCAAGAAGGCCGGAACCGCTACAATGAGCAGTTCTTC	CASSQEGRNRYNEQFF
TRBV20-1	NA	TRBJ2-6	18	many	TGCAGTGCTAGAAGCTACCGGGACACCTTCTCTGGGGCCAACGTCCTGACTTTC	CSARSYRDTFSGANVLTF
TRBV5-1	NA	TRBJ2-7	14	many	TGCGCCAGCAGCTTGATCCCAGCTTCCCCCGAGCAGTACTTC	CASSLIPASPEQYF
TRBV2	TRBD1	TRBJ2-4	16	once	TGTGCCAGCAGCCCTCGACAGGGGGCGGCCAAAAACATTCAGTACTTC	CASSPRQGAAKNIQYF
TRBV7-9	TRBD1	TRBJ1-2	16	medium-sized	TGTGCCAGCAGCCCCAGCTGGGGGACAGGCTTATATGGCTACACCTTC	CASSPSWGTGLYGYTF
TRBV18	NA	TRBJ1-1	13	many	TGTGCCAGCTCACGGGGGCTTGACACTGAAGCTTTCTTT	CASSRGLDTEAFF
TRBV6-5	TRBD2	TRBJ2-1	17	many	TGTGCCAGCAGTTACTACAAAGGACTAGCCAACGTGCGTGAGCAGTTCTTC	CASSYYKGLANVREQFF
TRBV29-1	NA	TRBJ1-2	12	many	TGCAGCGTTGGAGGGTCGGGAGGCGGCTACACCTTC	CSVGGSGGGYTF
TRBV7-3	NA	TRBJ2-6	15	many	TGTGCCAGCAGCGAAGGAGAGGCTGGGGCCAACGTCCTGACTTTC	CASSEGEAGANVLTF
TRBV28	TRBD1	TRBJ2-3	14	many	TGTGCCAGCAGAGGGACAGGCCCCACAGATACGCAGTATTTT	CASRGTGPTDTQYF
TRBV20-1	TRBD1	TRBJ2-3	14	many	TGCAGTGCTAGGCCGGGACAGCACACAGATACGCAGTATTTT	CSARPGQHTDTQYF
TRBV12-3/TRBV12-4	TRBD2	TRBJ2-5	17	medium-sized	TGTGCCAGCGGCGTTCCCACTAGCGGGGGACTTGGCGTGACCCAGTACTTC	CASGVPTSGGLGVTQYF
TRBV20-1	NA	TRBJ1-4	15	NA	TGCAGTGCCTCCCCCCTACTCTCAACTAATGAAAAACTGTTTTTT	CSASPLLSTNEKLFF
TRBV5-6	NA	TRBJ1-2	16	many	TGTGCCAGCACCAATGCCGAGACGGAGGTTAACTATGGCTACACCTTC	CASTNAETEVNYGYTF
TRBV5-1	NA	TRBJ2-5	14	many	TGCGCCAGCAGCTTGGTAGTCCAGAAAGAGACCCAGTACTTC	CASSLVVQKETQYF
TRBV27	NA	TRBJ2-3	12	NA	TGTGCCAGCAGTCCGTCTCCCCCTACGCAGTATTTT	CASSPSPPTQYF
TRBV6-5	NA	TRBJ1-4	17	many	TGTGCCAGCAGGAGGGGTGCAGGGTTGACAACTAATGAAAAACTGTTTTTT	CASRRGAGLTTNEKLFF
TRBV7-9	NA	TRBJ2-7	14	many	TGTGCCAGCATCAATACGGGCGGCCAGTACGAGCAGTACTTC	CASINTGGQYEQYF
TRBV7-9	TRBD2	TRBJ2-3	15	few	TGTGCCAGCAGCTTAATTAGCGGGAGGGCAGATACGCAGTATTTT	CASSLISGRADTQYF
TRBV6-2/TRBV6-3	TRBD2	TRBJ2-2	16	many	TGTGCCAGCAGTGATGTAGCGGGAGGGCCCGCCGGGGAGCTGTTTTTT	CASSDVAGGPAGELFF
TRBV30	TRBD1	TRBJ2-7	13	many	TGTGCCTGGGAAACAGGGGTAACAAACGAGCAGTACTTC	CAWETGVTNEQYF
TRBV28	TRBD1	TRBJ2-2	14	many	TGTGCCAGCACCGGGACAGGGGGCACCGGGGAGCTGTTTTTT	CASTGTGGTGELFF
TRBV19	NA	TRBJ2-2	17	many	TGTGCCAGTAGTATAGACCCGCCGGGACGACCCACCGGGGAGCTGTTTTTT	CASSIDPPGRPTGELFF
TRBV12-3/TRBV12-4	NA	TRBJ1-5	15	many	TGTGCCAGCAGTTTAATAGCTGGCGGCTTCCGGCCCCAGCATTTT	CASSLIAGGFRPQHF
TRBV18	NA	TRBJ2-7	14	many	TGTGCCAGCTCACCACCCGTCGGAAACTACGAGCAGTACTTC	CASSPPVGNYEQYF
TRBV19	TRBD2	TRBJ2-2	17	many	TGTGCCAGTAGTACGGACCTAGCGGGAGCCACCCTTGGGGAGCTGTTTTTT	CASSTDLAGATLGELFF
TRBV6-1	NA	TRBJ1-4	15	many	TGTGCCAGCATCCCAAGGGACCGAGCTAATGAGGAACTGTTTTTT	CASIPRDRANEELFF
TRBV7-2	NA	TRBJ2-3	16	many	TGTGCCAGCTCTCGACGCGCGGGGGCGGGAGCAGATACGCAGTATTTT	CASSRRAGAGADTQYF
TRBV11-2	NA	TRBJ1-3	17	many	TGTGCCAGCAGCTTAGATGCTGGGACATCGTCTGGAAACACCATATATTTT	CASSLDAGTSSGNTIYF